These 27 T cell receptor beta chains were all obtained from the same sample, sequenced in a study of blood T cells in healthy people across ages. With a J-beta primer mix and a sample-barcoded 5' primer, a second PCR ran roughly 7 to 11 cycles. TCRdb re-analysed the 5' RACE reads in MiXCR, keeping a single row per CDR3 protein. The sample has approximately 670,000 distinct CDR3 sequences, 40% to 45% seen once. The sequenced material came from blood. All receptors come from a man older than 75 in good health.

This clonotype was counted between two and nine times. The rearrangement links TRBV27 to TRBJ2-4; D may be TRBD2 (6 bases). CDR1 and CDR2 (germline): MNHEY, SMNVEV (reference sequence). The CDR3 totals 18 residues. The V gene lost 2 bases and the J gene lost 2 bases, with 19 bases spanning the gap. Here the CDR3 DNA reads TGTGCCAGCAGTTTAGGAAACAGGTTCCGCGGGACCAAAAACATTCAGTACTTC. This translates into CASSLGNRFRGTKNIQYF.

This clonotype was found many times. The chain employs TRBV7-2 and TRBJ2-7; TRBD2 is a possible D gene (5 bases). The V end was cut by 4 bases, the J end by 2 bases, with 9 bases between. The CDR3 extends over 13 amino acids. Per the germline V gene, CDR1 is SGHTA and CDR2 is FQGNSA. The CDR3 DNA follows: TGTGCCAGCAGCTCGTCCGGGGCCTACGAGCAGTACTTC. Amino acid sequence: CASSSSGAYEQYF.

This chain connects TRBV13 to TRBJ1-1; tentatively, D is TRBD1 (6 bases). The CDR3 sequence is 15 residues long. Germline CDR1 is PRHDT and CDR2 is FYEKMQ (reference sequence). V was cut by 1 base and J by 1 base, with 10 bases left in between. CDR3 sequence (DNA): TGTGCCAGCAGCTTAGCGGGACAAGCGAACACTGAAGCTTTCTTT. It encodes CASSLAGQANTEAFF. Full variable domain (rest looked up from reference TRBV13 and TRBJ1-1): AAGVIQSPRHLIKEKRETATLKCYPIPRHDTVYWYQQGPGQDPQFLISFYEKMQSDKGSIPDRFSAQQFSDYHSELNMSSLELGDSALYFCASSLAGQANTEAFFGQGTRLTVV.

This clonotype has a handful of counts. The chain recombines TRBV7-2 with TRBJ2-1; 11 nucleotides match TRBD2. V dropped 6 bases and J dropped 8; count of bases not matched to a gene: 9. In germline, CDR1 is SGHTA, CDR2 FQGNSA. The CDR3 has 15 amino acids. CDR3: CASRLSGGAFDEQFF. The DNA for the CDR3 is TGTGCCAGCAGGCTTAGCGGGGGGGCCTTCGATGAGCAGTTCTTC.

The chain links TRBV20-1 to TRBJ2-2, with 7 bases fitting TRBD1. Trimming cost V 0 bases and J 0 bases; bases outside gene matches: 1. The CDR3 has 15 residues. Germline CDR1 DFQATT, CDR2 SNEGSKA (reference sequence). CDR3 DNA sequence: TGCAGTGCTAGAGAGACAGGGACGAACACCGGGGAGCTGTTTTTT. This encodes CSARETGTNTGELFF.

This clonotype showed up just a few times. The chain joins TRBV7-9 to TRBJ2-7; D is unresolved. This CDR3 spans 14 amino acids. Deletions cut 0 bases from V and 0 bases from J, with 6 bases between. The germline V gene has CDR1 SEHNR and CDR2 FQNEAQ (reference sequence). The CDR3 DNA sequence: TGTGCCAGCAGCTTAGCAGGGAACTCCTACGAGCAGTACTTC. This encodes CASSLAGNSYEQYF.

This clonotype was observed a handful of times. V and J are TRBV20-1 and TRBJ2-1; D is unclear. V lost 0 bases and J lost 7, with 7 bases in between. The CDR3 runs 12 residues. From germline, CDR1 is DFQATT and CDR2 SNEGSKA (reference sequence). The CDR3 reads CSARESRNEQFF. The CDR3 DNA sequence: TGCAGTGCTAGAGAATCTCGTAATGAGCAGTTCTTC.

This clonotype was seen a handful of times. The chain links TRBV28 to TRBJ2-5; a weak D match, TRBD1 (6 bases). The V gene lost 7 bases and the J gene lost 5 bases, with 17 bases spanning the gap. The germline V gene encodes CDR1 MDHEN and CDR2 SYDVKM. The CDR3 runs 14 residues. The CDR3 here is CASNTRQGQETQYF. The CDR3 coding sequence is TGTGCCAGCAATACCCGCCAGGGGCAGGAGACCCAGTACTTC. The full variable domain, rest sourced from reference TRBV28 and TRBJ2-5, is DVKVTQSSRYLVKRTGEKVFLECVQDMDHENMFWYRQDPGLGLRLIYFSYDVKMKEKGDIPEGYSVSREKKERFSLILESASTNQTSMYLCASNTRQGQETQYFGPGTRLLVL.

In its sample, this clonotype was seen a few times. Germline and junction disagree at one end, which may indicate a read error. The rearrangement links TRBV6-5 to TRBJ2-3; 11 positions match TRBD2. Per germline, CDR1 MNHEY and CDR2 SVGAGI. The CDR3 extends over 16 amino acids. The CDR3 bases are TGTGCCGGCAGTTTTGCGGGACTAGCGGTCACAGATACGCAGTATTTT. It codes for CAGSFAGLAVTDTQYF.

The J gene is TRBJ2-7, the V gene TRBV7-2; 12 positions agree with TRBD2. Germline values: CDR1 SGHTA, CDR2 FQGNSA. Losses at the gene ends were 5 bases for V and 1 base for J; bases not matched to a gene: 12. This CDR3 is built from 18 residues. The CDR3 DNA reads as TGTGCCAGCAGCCCCCAACCTAGCGGGGGGGCAGGTTCCTACGAGCAGTACTTC. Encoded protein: CASSPQPSGGAGSYEQYF.

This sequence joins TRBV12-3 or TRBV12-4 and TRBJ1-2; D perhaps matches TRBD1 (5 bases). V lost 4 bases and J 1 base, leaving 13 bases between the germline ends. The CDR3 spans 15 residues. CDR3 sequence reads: CASSSGLWNNYGYTF. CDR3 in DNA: TGTGCCAGCAGTTCGGGGCTGTGGAATAACTATGGCTACACCTTC.

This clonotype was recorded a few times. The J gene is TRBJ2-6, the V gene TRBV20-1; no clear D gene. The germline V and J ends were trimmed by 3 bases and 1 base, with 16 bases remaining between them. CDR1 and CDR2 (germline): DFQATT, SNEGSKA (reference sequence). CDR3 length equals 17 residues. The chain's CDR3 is CSARPRSWASGANVLTF. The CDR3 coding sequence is TGCAGTGCTAGGCCGAGGTCATGGGCGTCTGGGGCCAACGTCCTGACTTTC.

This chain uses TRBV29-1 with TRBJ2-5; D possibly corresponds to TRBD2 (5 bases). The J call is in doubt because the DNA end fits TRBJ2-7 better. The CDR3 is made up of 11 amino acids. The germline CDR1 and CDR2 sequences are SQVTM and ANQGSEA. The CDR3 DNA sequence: TGCAGCGTTGTCCCGGGAAACGAGCAGTACTTC. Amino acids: CSVVPGNEQYF.

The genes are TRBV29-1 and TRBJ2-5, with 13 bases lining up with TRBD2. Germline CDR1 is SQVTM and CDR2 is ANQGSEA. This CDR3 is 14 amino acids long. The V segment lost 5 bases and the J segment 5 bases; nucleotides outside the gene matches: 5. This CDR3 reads CSVSTSGRSETQYF. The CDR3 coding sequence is TGCAGCGTTTCGACTAGCGGGAGGTCGGAGACCCAGTACTTC.

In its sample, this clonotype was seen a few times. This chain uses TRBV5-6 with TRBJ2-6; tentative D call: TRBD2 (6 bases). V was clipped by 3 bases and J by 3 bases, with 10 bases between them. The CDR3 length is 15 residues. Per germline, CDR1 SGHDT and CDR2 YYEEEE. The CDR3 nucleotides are TGTGCCAGCAGCTCCGCGGGGTATGGGGCCAACGTCCTGACTTTC. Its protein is CASSSAGYGANVLTF.

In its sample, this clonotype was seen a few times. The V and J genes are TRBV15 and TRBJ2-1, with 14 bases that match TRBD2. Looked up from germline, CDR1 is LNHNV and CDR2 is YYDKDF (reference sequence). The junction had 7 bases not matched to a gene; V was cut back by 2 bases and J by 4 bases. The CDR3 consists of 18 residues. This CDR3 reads CATSRTGTSGSGYNEQFF. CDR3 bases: TGTGCCACCAGCAGAACGGGGACTAGCGGGAGTGGGTACAATGAGCAGTTCTTC.

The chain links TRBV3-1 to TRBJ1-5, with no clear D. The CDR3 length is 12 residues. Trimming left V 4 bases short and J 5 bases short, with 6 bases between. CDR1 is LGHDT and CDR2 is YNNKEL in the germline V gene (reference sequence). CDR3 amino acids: CASSLRDQPQHF. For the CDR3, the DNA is TGTGCCAGCAGCCTTCGAGATCAGCCCCAGCATTTT. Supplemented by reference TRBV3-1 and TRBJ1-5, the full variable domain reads DTAVSQTPKYLVTQMGNDKSIKCEQNLGHDTMYWYKQDSKKFLKIMFSYNNKELIINETVPNRFSPKSPDKAHLNLHINSLELGDSAVYFCASSLRDQPQHFGDGTRLSIL.

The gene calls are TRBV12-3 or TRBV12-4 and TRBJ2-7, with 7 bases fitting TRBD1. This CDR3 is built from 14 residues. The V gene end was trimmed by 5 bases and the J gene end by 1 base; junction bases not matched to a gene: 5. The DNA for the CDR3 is TGTGCCAGCAGTATATGGGGACAGTCCTACGAGCAGTACTTC. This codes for CASSIWGQSYEQYF.

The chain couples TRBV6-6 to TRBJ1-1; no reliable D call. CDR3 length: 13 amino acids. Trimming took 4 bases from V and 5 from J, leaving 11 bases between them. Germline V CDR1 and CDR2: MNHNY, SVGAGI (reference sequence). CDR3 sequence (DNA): TGTGCCAGCAGTTTTATTAGGGAGACTGAAGCTTTCTTT. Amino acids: CASSFIRETEAFF.

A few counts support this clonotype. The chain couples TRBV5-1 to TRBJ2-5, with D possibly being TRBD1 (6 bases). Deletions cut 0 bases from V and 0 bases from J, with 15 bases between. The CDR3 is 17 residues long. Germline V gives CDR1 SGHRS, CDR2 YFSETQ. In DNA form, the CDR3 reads TGCGCCAGCAGCTTGGCAGGGACAAGGTCTAACCAAGAGACCCAGTACTTC. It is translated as CASSLAGTRSNQETQYF. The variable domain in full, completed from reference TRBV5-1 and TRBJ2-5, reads KAGVTQTPRYLIKTRGQQVTLSCSPISGHRSVSWYQQTPGQGLQFLFEYFSETQRNKGNFPGRFSGRQFSNSRSEMNVSTLELGDSALYLCASSLAGTRSNQETQYFGPGTRLLVL.

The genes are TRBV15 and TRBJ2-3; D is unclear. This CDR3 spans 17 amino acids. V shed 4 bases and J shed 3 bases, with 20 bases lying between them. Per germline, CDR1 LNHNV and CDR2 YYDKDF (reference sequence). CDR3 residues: CATSKGRVGDRTDTQYF. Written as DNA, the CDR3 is TGTGCCACCAGCAAAGGAAGAGTTGGAGATCGGACAGATACGCAGTATTTT.

DNA of the CDR3: TGCGCCAGCAGCTCAGGACTAGCGGGAGATTTCTCCTACGAGCAGTACTTC. This translates into CASSSGLAGDFSYEQYF. V gene TRBV5-1 combines with J gene TRBJ2-7, with 13 positions matching TRBD2. V lost 3 bases and J lost 0; bases outside the gene matches: 6. There are 17 residues in the CDR3. Per germline, CDR1 SGHRS and CDR2 YFSETQ.

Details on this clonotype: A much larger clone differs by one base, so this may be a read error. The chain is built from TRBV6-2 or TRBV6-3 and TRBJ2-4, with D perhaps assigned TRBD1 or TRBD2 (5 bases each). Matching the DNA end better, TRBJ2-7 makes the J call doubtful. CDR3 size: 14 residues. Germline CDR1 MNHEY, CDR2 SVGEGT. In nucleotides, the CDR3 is TGTGCCAGCGGTTTTTCGGGACGGCTTGGCGAGCAGTACTTC. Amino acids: CASGFSGRLGEQYF.

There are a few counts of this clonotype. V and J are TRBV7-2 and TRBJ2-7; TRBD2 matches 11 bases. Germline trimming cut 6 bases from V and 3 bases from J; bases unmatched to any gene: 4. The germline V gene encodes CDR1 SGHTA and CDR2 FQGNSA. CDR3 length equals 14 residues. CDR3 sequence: CASSYGTSGYEQYF. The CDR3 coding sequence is TGTGCCAGCAGTTACGGGACTAGCGGCTACGAGCAGTACTTC. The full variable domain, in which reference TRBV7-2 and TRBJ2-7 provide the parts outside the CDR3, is GAGVSQSPSNKVTEKGKDVELRCDPISGHTALYWYRQSLGQGLEFLIYFQGNSAPDKSGLPSDRFSAERTGGSVSTLTIQRTQQEDSAVYLCASSYGTSGYEQYFGPGTRLTVT.

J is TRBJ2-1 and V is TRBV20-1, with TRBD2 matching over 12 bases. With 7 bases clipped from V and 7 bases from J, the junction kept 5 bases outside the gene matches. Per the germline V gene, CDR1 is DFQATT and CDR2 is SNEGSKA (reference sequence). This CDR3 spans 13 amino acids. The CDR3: CSGSSGRENEQFF. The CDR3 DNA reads TGCAGTGGTTCTAGCGGGAGGGAGAATGAGCAGTTCTTC.

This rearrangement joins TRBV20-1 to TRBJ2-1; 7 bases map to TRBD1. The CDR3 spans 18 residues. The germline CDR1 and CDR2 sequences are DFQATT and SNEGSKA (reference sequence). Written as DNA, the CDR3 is TGCATACTCGCCGGCGACAGGGATGATTTGAGCTCCTACAATGAGCAGTTCTTC. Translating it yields CILAGDRDDLSSYNEQFF.

CDR3 nucleotides: TGTGCCAGTAGTATGGACACGAAGAACATTCAGTACTTC. It codes for CASSMDTKNIQYF. The rearrangement joins TRBV19 to TRBJ2-4; the D gene is possibly TRBD1 (5 bases). Trimming left V 3 bases short and J 7 bases short, with 10 bases between. The germline V gene encodes CDR1 LNHDA and CDR2 SQIVND (reference sequence). This CDR3 spans 13 amino acids.